The rows below give T cell receptor beta chains drawn from one sample of a study of cytomegalovirus exposure and HLA in healthy donors. The assay was immunoSEQ multiplex PCR, and TCRdb's table has in-frame clones only and misses some. The table includes 120,000 or so clones, roughly a tenth detected once. Input material: PBMCs. Receptors originate from a woman younger than 30 in good health and CMV-seropositive. CDR3s include the opening cysteine and the closing phenylalanine or tryptophan. The order of the fields is J gene, clone size, D gene, CDR3 length, V gene, CDR3 protein, CDR3 DNA. D genes are given only for firm matches. For some rows the clone size is stated as once, few or many, or as a class when expanded; others skip it.

TRBJ1-1 | few | NA | 14 | TRBV28 | CASSFRSGGTEAFF | TGTGCCAGCAGTTTTCGCTCGGGGGGCACTGAAGCTTTCTTT
TRBJ1-2 | few | NA | 14 | TRBV6-5 | CASSYTRANYGYTF | TGTGCCAGCAGTTACACCAGGGCTAACTATGGCTACACCTTC
TRBJ1-2 | few | NA | 12 | TRBV6-1 | CASSLYQGGYTF | TGTGCCAGCAGTTTGTACCAGGGGGGCTACACCTTC
TRBJ2-1 | many | TRBD2 | 14 | TRBV6-1 | CASSGLADYNEQFF | TGTGCCAGCAGTGGGCTAGCGGACTACAATGAGCAGTTCTTC
TRBJ1-1 | few | NA | 15 | TRBV6-5 | CASSYSTGLNTEAFF | TGTGCCAGCAGTTACTCTACAGGTCTGAACACTGAAGCTTTCTTT
TRBJ2-3 | NA | TRBD2 | 17 | TRBV30 | CAWSDGTSGSGADTQYF | TGTGCCTGGAGTGACGGGACTAGCGGGAGCGGCGCAGATACGCAGTATTTT
TRBJ1-1 | NA | NA | 15 | TRBV18 | CASSPIQTDNTEAFF | TGTGCCAGCTCACCTATTCAGACAGATAACACTGAAGCTTTCTTT
TRBJ2-3 | few | NA | 14 | TRBV5-4 | CASSLGHATDTQYF | TGTGCCAGCAGCCTGGGACACGCCACAGATACGCAGTATTTT
TRBJ2-7 | NA | TRBD2 | 15 | TRBV5-6 | CASSRLAGRTYEQYF | TGTGCCAGCAGCAGACTAGCGGGGAGGACCTACGAGCAGTACTTC
TRBJ1-1 | few | NA | 15 | TRBV13 | CASSLGPGAGTEAFF | TGTGCCAGCAGCTTAGGGCCGGGAGCGGGGACTGAAGCTTTCTTT
TRBJ2-7 | few | NA | 15 | TRBV7-3 | CASSSQPGTGNEQYF | TGTGCCAGCAGCTCCCAACCCGGGACTGGGAACGAGCAGTACTTC
TRBJ2-1 | NA | NA | 11 | TRBV5-4 | CASSRENEQFF | TGTGCCAGCAGCCGCGAAAATGAGCAGTTCTTC
TRBJ2-3 | few | NA | 11 | TRBV20-1 | CSAQSGDTQYF | TGCAGTGCCCAGAGCGGAGATACGCAGTATTTT
TRBJ2-1 | NA | NA | 14 | TRBV7-9 | CASSLAHTPNEQFF | TGTGCCAGCAGCTTGGCTCACACCCCCAATGAGCAGTTCTTC
TRBJ1-2 | NA | TRBD1 | 14 | TRBV29-1 | CSVAPGQEGYGYTF | TGCAGCGTTGCCCCGGGACAGGAGGGCTATGGCTACACCTTC
TRBJ1-5 | NA | NA | 15 | TRBV19 | CASSITGMSKEPQHF | TGTGCCAGTAGTATAACAGGGATGTCCAAGGAGCCCCAGCATTTT
TRBJ2-2 | NA | TRBD2 | 17 | TRBV5-1 | CASSPLAVGGPPGELFF | TGCGCCAGCAGCCCCCTGGCCGTGGGAGGGCCGCCCGGGGAGCTGTTTTTT
TRBJ1-2 | NA | NA | 11 | TRBV6-1 | CASSDNTPGTF | TGTGCCAGCAGTGATAACACACCGGGCACCTTC
TRBJ1-1 | NA | NA | 13 | TRBV7-3 | CASSLTPGTEAFF | TGTGCCAGCAGCTTAACCCCAGGGACAGAAGCTTTCTTT
TRBJ2-5 | NA | NA | 16 | TRBV6-5 | CASSYSGLSYQETQYF | TGTGCCAGCAGTTACTCGGGGCTCTCGTACCAAGAGACCCAGTACTTC
TRBJ1-2 | NA | NA | 15 | TRBV5-8 | CASSPKAQSRGGYTF | TGTGCCAGCAGCCCCAAGGCCCAATCCAGAGGAGGCTACACCTTC
TRBJ1-4 | few | NA | 13 | TRBV28 | CASLPGQFEKLFF | TGTGCCAGCCTACCCGGACAGTTTGAAAAACTGTTTTTT
TRBJ1-2 | few | NA | 11 | TRBV5-1 | CASRADYGYTF | TGCGCCAGCAGGGCGGACTATGGCTACACCTTC
TRBJ1-2 | few | NA | 13 | TRBV12-5 | CASALDGLYGYTF | TGTGCTAGTGCCTTGGACGGACTCTATGGCTACACCTTC
TRBJ1-3 | NA | TRBD1 | 15 | TRBV25-1 | CASTEDRASGNTIYF | TGTGCCAGCACAGAAGACAGGGCTTCTGGAAACACCATATATTTT
TRBJ1-1 | NA | NA | 13 | TRBV7-3 | CASSLGRGESAFF | TGTGCCAGCAGCTTAGGTCGGGGGGAGTCAGCTTTCTTT
TRBJ1-5 | few | TRBD1 | 15 | TRBV11-2 | CASSQPGQGAWPQHF | TGTGCCAGCAGCCAACCGGGACAGGGAGCATGGCCCCAGCATTTT
TRBJ2-1 | NA | NA | 14 | TRBV5-1 | CASSSTYSYNEQFF | TGCGCCAGCAGCTCTACCTACTCCTACAATGAGCAGTTCTTC
TRBJ1-5 | NA | NA | 12 | TRBV12-5 | CASGWTNQPQHF | TGTGCTAGTGGCTGGACTAATCAGCCCCAGCATTTT
TRBJ1-2 | NA | NA | 14 | TRBV9 | CASSPMGQTYGYTF | TGTGCCAGCAGCCCGATGGGACAAACCTATGGCTACACCTTC
TRBJ2-7 | few | TRBD1 | 15 | TRBV27 | CASSSSGTGKPEQYF | TGTGCCAGCAGTTCGTCCGGGACAGGGAAGCCCGAGCAGTACTTC
TRBJ2-1 | few | TRBD2 | 15 | TRBV11-2 | CASSPGLSPYNEQFF | TGTGCCAGCAGCCCGGGACTAAGCCCCTACAATGAGCAGTTCTTC
TRBJ1-5 | few | NA | 13 | TRBV30 | CAWSNGVNQPQHF | TGTGCCTGGAGTAACGGGGTCAATCAGCCCCAGCATTTT